These T cell receptor beta chains were read from a single sample in a study of blood T cells in healthy people across ages. TCRdb ran MiXCR on the 5' RACE reads and lists one entry per CDR3 protein. The repertoire has hundreds of thousands of distinct CDR3 sequences, approximately 59% of them found once; the top ten carry 30% to 40%. Sequencing was done on a sample of blood. The receptors stem from a man aged 60-69 years in good health. Both conserved end residues are part of each CDR3. Fields, in order: J gene, V gene, D gene, clone size, CDR3 DNA, CDR3 protein. The D gene is left open where the match is weak. Size values are once, few and many counts, or a class for expanded clones, and some rows have none.

J: TRBJ1-6
V: TRBV15
D: NA
size: few
DNA: TGTGCCACCAGCAGAGTGGAAGGGATAGGTTCACCCCTCCACTTT
CDR3: CATSRVEGIGSPLHF

J: TRBJ2-1
V: TRBV7-8
D: TRBD1
size: few
DNA: TGTGCCAGCAGCCCCAGGGGGAGCCTGTATTACAATGAGCAGTTCTTC
CDR3: CASSPRGSLYYNEQFF

J: TRBJ1-5
V: TRBV6-6
D: NA
size: NA
DNA: TGTGCCAGCACCGACGGGTCAGGGGTTCAGCCCCAGCATTTT
CDR3: CASTDGSGVQPQHF

J: TRBJ2-3
V: TRBV11-2
D: TRBD1
size: NA
DNA: TGTGCCAGCAGCACCCTCAGGGGGCGCCGCACAGATACGCAGTATTTT
CDR3: CASSTLRGRRTDTQYF

J: TRBJ2-3
V: TRBV6-2/TRBV6-3
D: TRBD2
size: NA
DNA: TGTGCCAGCAGTGACAGACTAGCGGGGCCCAGCACAGATACGCAGTATTTT
CDR3: CASSDRLAGPSTDTQYF

J: TRBJ2-3
V: TRBV6-6
D: TRBD1
size: few
DNA: TGTGCCAGCAGGGGACAGCCCACAGATACGCAGTATTTT
CDR3: CASRGQPTDTQYF

J: TRBJ2-7
V: TRBV5-1
D: NA
size: NA
DNA: TGCGCCAGCAGCCCCTCCGGGACTTCCCCCTACGAGCAGTACTTC
CDR3: CASSPSGTSPYEQYF

J: TRBJ2-2
V: TRBV29-1
D: NA
size: once
DNA: TGCAGCGTTGGGGATAGGGGAGCGAACACCGGGGAGCTGTTTTTT
CDR3: CSVGDRGANTGELFF

J: TRBJ1-1
V: TRBV28
D: TRBD1
size: NA
DNA: TGTGCCAGCACCTCAACAGGGGGGACCACTGAAGCTTTCTTT
CDR3: CASTSTGGTTEAFF

J: TRBJ1-2
V: TRBV3-1
D: NA
size: once
DNA: TGTGCCAGCAGCCAAGAAGCTTTAGGGGGACGGGATGGCTACACCTTC
CDR3: CASSQEALGGRDGYTF

J: TRBJ1-1
V: TRBV29-1
D: NA
size: few
DNA: TGCAGCGTTGGGGCGGGGCGGAACACTGAAGCTTTCTTT
CDR3: CSVGAGRNTEAFF